The 20 T cell receptor beta chains given below trace back to one sample, sequenced in a study of blood T cells in healthy people across ages. Sample-barcoded 5' priming and a J-beta primer mix drove a second PCR of roughly 7 to 11 cycles. Using its own MiXCR run on the 5' RACE reads, TCRdb lists one record per CDR3 protein. The data show about 640,000 distinct CDR3 sequences, with roughly three fifths seen just once and over 35% held by the top ten. Sequences were obtained from blood. The source of these receptors is a man in his 60s in good health.

The chain employs TRBV20-1 and TRBJ2-1; 7 positions match TRBD1. Germline-derived CDR1 and CDR2 are DFQATT and SNEGSKA (reference sequence). CDR3 length equals 13 residues. Unmatched junction bases numbered 6, after V lost 1 base and J lost 9 bases. The CDR3 DNA follows: TGCAGTGCTAGAGGTACAGGGGAGCGTGAGCAGTTCTTC. Residues: CSARGTGEREQFF.

The J gene is TRBJ1-1, the V gene TRBV24-1; D not resolved. CDR1 and CDR2 from the germline V gene are KGHDR and SFDVKD. The CDR3 consists of 14 residues. The V end was cut by 12 bases, the J end by 6 bases, with 22 bases between. The CDR3, as DNA: TGTGCCCCCGGGAAACCGAACGGGCTACCTGAAGCTTTCTTT. Translating it yields CAPGKPNGLPEAFF.

The rearrangement uses TRBV7-2 and TRBJ2-3, with 7 bases identical to TRBD2. V shed 3 bases, J shed 5 bases, and the junction held 5 bases outside the gene matches. The CDR3 totals 14 residues. From germline, CDR1 is SGHTA and CDR2 FQGNSA. The CDR3 sequence: CASSLTGGRDTQYF. The CDR3 DNA reads TGTGCCAGCAGCTTGACGGGGGGACGAGATACGCAGTATTTT.

This chain joins TRBV11-1 and TRBJ1-5, with TRBD1 matching 7 bases. V was clipped by 4 bases and J by 1 base; unmatched bases: 7. The germline V gene has CDR1 SGHAT and CDR2 FQDESV (reference sequence). This CDR3 spans 16 amino acids. The CDR3 coding sequence is TGTGCCAGCAGCTCAGTGACAGGGTCAAGCAATCAGCCCCAGCATTTT. It encodes CASSSVTGSSNQPQHF. The entire variable domain, with the rest obtained from reference TRBV11-1 and TRBJ1-5, is as follows: EAEVAQSPRYKITEKSQAVAFWCDPISGHATLYWYRQILGQGPELLVQFQDESVVDDSQLPKDRFSAERLKGVDSTLKIQPAELGDSAMYLCASSSVTGSSNQPQHFGDGTRLSIL.

This clonotype was picked up one time. The chain recombines TRBV18 with TRBJ2-5; D call uncertain. V lost 6 bases and J 11 bases, leaving 16 bases between the germline ends. CDR3 length: 12 residues. Germline CDR1 and CDR2: KGHSH and LQKENI. The CDR3: CASSYLENEQYF. The CDR3 DNA reads as TGTGCCAGCTCCTACTTAGAGAATGAGCAGTACTTC.

The CDR3 DNA reads TGTGCCAGCAGTGACCGGACGGGATCGAGAAAACTGTTTTTT. Encoded protein: CASSDRTGSRKLFF. V usage is TRBV2 and J usage is TRBJ1-4; D is unresolved. The germline V gene encodes CDR1 SNHLY and CDR2 FYNNEI. Trimming removed 3 bases at V and 10 bases at J, with 15 bases between. The length of the CDR3 is 14 residues.

The rearrangement uses TRBV21-1 and TRBJ2-7; the table's D call, TRBD1, has no DNA check behind it. TRBV21-1 corresponds to a pseudogene. CDR3 length equals 15 residues. The CDR3 here is CASSTRAPSSYEQYF. The CDR3 DNA reads TGTGCCAGCAGCACCCGGGCGCCTAGCTCCTACGAGCAGTACTTC.

This clonotype was counted between two and nine times. V usage is TRBV6-2 or TRBV6-3 and J usage is TRBJ2-5, with 10 bases that match TRBD2. V shed 6 bases and J 5 bases; nucleotides not matched to a gene: 3. The CDR3 is made up of 13 amino acids. Germline assignment: CDR1 MNHEY and CDR2 SVGEGT. CDR3 residues: CASRISGGETQYF. The CDR3 DNA is TGTGCCAGCAGAATTAGCGGGGGGGAGACCCAGTACTTC.

The genes are TRBV24-1 and TRBJ2-4; the D gene could be TRBD1 or TRBD2 (6 bases each). The DNA end is more similar to TRBJ2-7, so the J call may be wrong. Germline V CDR1 and CDR2: KGHDR, SFDVKD. This CDR3 contains 20 residues. This CDR3 is CATSDFGKGGGPPTPYEQYF. The CDR3 DNA reads as TGTGCCACCAGTGATTTCGGCAAAGGTGGGGGGCCTCCAACCCCCTACGAGCAGTACTTC.

J is TRBJ2-7 and V is TRBV5-1; 10 positions match TRBD1. The CDR3 is 16 amino acids. CDR1 is SGHRS and CDR2 is YFSETQ in the germline V gene. The V gene end was trimmed by 0 bases and the J gene end by 7 bases; junction bases not matched to a gene: 10. This CDR3 reads CASSLGDRGPTNEQYF. CDR3 sequence (DNA): TGCGCCAGCAGCTTGGGCGACAGGGGGCCCACCAATGAGCAGTACTTC.

The chain joins TRBV7-2 to TRBJ2-7; D may match TRBD1 or TRBD2 (7 bases each). Germline loops: CDR1 SGHTA, CDR2 FQGNSA. The V end lost 4 bases, the J end lost 3 bases, and 13 bases lay between the germline ends. CDR3 size: 14 residues. This CDR3 is CASSWGGDSYEQYF. DNA of the CDR3: TGTGCCAGCAGCTGGGGAGGGGACAGCTACGAGCAGTACTTC.

At least ten counts were recorded for this clonotype. V gene TRBV12-3 or TRBV12-4 combines with J gene TRBJ2-7; TRBD1 or TRBD2 may be the D gene (6 bases each). Between the trimmed V and J ends, which lost 6 bases and 7 bases, there was a span of 10 bases. The CDR3 has 11 amino acids. In DNA, the CDR3 is TGTGCCAGCAGCCTAGGGGGGGAGCAGTACTTC. It specifies CASSLGGEQYF.

This clonotype was seen a handful of times. The genes are TRBV2 and TRBJ2-5, with 10 bases identical to TRBD2. The CDR3 consists of 13 residues. The V gene's germline CDR1 is SNHLY and CDR2 FYNNEI. The trim removed 9 bases at V and 1 base at J, leaving 2 bases unmatched. DNA of the CDR3: TGTGCCAGAGGGACTAGCGTCCAAGAGACCCAGTACTTC. Its protein product is CARGTSVQETQYF.

This clonotype was observed a handful of times. The chain has TRBV20-1 and TRBJ2-6; 7 bases agree with TRBD2. This CDR3 region has 15 residues. Trimming at V came to 3 bases and at J to 0 bases, leaving 2 bases not matched to a gene. The germline V gene encodes CDR1 DFQATT and CDR2 SNEGSKA (reference sequence). This CDR3 is CSARRGNSGANVLTF. For the CDR3, the DNA is TGCAGTGCTAGGCGGGGGAACTCTGGGGCCAACGTCCTGACTTTC.

For this clonotype: A read error may be the cause here, since a much bigger clone is one base away. This chain joins TRBV4-1 and TRBJ2-5; 9 bases align to TRBD1. The germline CDR1 and CDR2 sequences are MGHRA and YSYEKL. The length of the CDR3 is 16 residues. CDR3 sequence reads: CANSPRQGGYQETQYF. CDR3 nucleotides: TGCGCCAACAGCCCGCGACAGGGGGGGTACCAAGAGACCCAGTACTTC.

The chain recombines TRBV20-1 with TRBJ2-3; D is perhaps TRBD2 (5 bases). Germline loops: CDR1 DFQATT, CDR2 SNEGSKA (reference sequence). The CDR3 length is 13 residues. The V end lost 5 bases, the J end lost 4 bases, and 13 bases lay between the germline ends. The CDR3, as DNA: TGCAGTGCTTCCGGGGATGCACCAGATACGCAGTATTTT. Translated: CSASGDAPDTQYF.

This clonotype has a handful of counts. The chain employs TRBV12-3 or TRBV12-4 and TRBJ2-3; D not resolved. The CDR3 contains 14 residues. The V and J ends lost 5 bases and 11 bases respectively, with 20 bases between them. CDR3 in amino acids: CASSARVRADVQYF. The CDR3 DNA follows: TGTGCCAGCAGTGCCAGAGTGAGAGCAGATGTGCAGTATTTT.

The J gene is TRBJ2-5, the V gene TRBV5-1; TRBD1 aligns across 7 bases. V shed 0 bases, J shed 5 bases, and the junction held 7 bases outside the gene matches. CDR1 is SGHRS, CDR2 YFSETQ, per germline. The length of the CDR3 is 15 residues. The CDR3 DNA sequence: TGCGCCAGCAGCTTGGGACAGGGATTGGGTGAGACCCAGTACTTC. Amino acids: CASSLGQGLGETQYF.

This clonotype was seen only a few times. V usage is TRBV3-1 and J usage is TRBJ2-1; maybe TRBD1 (5 bases). The germline V gene has CDR1 LGHDT and CDR2 YNNKEL (reference sequence). The CDR3 sequence is 14 residues long. Trimming cost V 3 bases and J 3 bases, with 9 bases left between them. The CDR3 DNA follows: TGTGCCAGCAGCCAGGTAAGGGGCTACAATGAGCAGTTCTTC. It is translated as CASSQVRGYNEQFF.

The sample holds many counts of this clonotype. The chain recombines TRBV20-1 with TRBJ2-7; TRBD2 matches 10 bases. The V gene's germline CDR1 is DFQATT and CDR2 SNEGSKA (reference sequence). The CDR3 is made up of 14 amino acids. V lost 5 bases, J lost 0 bases, and 4 bases stayed unmatched. The CDR3 nucleotides are TGCAGTGCTGTTAGCGGGGGGACCTCCTACGAGCAGTACTTC. It specifies CSAVSGGTSYEQYF.